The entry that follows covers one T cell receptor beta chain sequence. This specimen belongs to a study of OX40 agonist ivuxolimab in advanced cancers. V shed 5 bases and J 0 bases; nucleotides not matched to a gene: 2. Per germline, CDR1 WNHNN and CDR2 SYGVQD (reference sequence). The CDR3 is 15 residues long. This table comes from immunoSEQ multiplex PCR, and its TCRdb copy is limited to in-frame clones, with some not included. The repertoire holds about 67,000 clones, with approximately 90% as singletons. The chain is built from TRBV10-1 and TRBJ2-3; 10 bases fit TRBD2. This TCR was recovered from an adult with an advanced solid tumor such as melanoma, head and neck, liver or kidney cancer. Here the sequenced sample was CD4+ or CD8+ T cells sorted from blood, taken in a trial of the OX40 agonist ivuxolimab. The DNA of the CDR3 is TGCGCCAGCAGTAAACTAGCGGGGAGCACAGATACGCAGTATTTT. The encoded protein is CASSKLAGSTDTQYF.